Here is one TCR beta chain with its context. These data originate in a study of PD-L1 blockade in urothelial cancer. The time point: pretreatment peripheral blood. The V gene lost 1 base and the J gene lost 0 bases, with 10 bases spanning the gap. The germline gives CDR1 SGHVS, CDR2 FQNEAQ. The length of the CDR3 is 16 residues. Libraries were prepared by immunoSEQ multiplex PCR; TCRdb keeps only in-frame clonotypes and omits some of them. The sample records 70,000 or so clones, under 90% being singletons. This chain connects TRBV7-8 to TRBJ1-3; no firm D call. The source was PBMCs, collected around atezolizumab (anti-PD-L1) treatment. This clonotype originated in a man aged 65 to 79 with urothelial cancer. The CDR3 protein is CASSLDRRVSGNTIYF. Written as DNA, the CDR3 is TGTGCCAGCAGCTTAGATCGGAGAGTCTCTGGAAACACCATATATTTT.